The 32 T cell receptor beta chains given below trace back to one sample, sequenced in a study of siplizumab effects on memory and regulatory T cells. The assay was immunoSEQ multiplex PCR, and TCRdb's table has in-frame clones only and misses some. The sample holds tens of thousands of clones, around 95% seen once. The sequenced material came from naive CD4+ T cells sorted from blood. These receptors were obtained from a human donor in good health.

CDR3 coding DNA: TGCGCCAGCCACGGGTGGGGGGCTGAAGAGCAGTACTTC. It yields the protein CASHGWGAEEQYF. The chain employs TRBV5-1 and TRBJ2-7; tentatively, D is TRBD1 or TRBD2 (6 bases each). V shed 7 bases and J shed 7 bases, with 18 bases lying between them. This CDR3 comprises 13 residues. CDR1 and CDR2 from the germline V gene are SGHRS and YFSETQ.

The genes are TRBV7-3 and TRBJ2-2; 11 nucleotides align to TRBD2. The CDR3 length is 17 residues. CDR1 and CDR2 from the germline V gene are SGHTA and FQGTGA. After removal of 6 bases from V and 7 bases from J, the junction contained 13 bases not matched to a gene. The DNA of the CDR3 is TGTGCCAGCAGACCGACTAGCGGGGATTCAGGGGGCGGGGAGCTGTTTTTT. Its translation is CASRPTSGDSGGGELFF.

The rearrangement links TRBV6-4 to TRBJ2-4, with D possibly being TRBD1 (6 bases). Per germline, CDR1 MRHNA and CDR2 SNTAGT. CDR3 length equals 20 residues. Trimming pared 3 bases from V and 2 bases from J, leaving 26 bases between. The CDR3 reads CASSEWQGRTEVGTKNIQYF. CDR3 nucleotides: TGTGCCAGCAGTGAGTGGCAGGGCAGGACAGAAGTGGGGACCAAAAACATTCAGTACTTC.

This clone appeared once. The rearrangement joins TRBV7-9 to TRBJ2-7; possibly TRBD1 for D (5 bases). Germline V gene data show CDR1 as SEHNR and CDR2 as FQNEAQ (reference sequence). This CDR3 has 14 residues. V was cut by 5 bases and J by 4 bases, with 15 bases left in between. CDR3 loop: CASSTLPTVYEQYF. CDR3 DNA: TGTGCCAGCAGCACGCTTCCGACAGTTTACGAGCAGTACTTC.

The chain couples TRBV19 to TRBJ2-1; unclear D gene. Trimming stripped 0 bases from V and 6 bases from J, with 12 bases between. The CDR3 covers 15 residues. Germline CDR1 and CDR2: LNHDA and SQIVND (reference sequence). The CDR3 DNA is TGTGCCAGTAGTATAGAACCATTAGCCCCCAATGAGCAGTTCTTC. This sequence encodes CASSIEPLAPNEQFF.

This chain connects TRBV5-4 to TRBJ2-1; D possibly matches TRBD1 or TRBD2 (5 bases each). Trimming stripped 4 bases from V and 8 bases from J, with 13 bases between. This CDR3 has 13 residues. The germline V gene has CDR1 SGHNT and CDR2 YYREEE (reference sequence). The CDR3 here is CASSPGTFDEQFF. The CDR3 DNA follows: TGTGCCAGCAGCCCTGGGACCTTTGATGAGCAGTTCTTC.

The CDR3 sequence is CASSGTALHTEAFF. Written as DNA, the CDR3 is TGTGCCAGCAGCGGAACAGCCTTGCACACTGAAGCTTTCTTT. The genes are TRBV9 and TRBJ1-1, with D hard to call. The germline gives CDR1 SGDLS, CDR2 YYNGEE. V gave up 3 bases and J gave up 3 bases, with 12 bases separating them. CDR3 size: 14 residues.

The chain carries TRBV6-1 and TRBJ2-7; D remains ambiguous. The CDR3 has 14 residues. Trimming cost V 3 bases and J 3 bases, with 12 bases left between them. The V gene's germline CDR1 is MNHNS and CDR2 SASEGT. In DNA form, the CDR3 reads TGTGCCAGCAGTGATGAGGTGGGCGTCTACGAGCAGTACTTC. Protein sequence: CASSDEVGVYEQYF.

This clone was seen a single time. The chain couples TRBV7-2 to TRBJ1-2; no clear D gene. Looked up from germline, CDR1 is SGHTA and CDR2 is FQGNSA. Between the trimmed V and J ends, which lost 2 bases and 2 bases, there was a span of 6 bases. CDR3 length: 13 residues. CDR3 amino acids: CASSLIYNYGYTF. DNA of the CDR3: TGTGCCAGCAGCTTAATTTACAACTATGGCTACACCTTC.

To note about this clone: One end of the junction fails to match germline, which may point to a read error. The DNA of the CDR3 is TGTGCCAGCATTTTACGGAGCTCCTATAATTCACCCCTCCACTTT. It yields the protein CASILRSSYNSPLHF. This sequence joins TRBV28 and TRBJ1-6; D is ambiguous. This CDR3 comprises 15 residues. CDR1 and CDR2 from the germline V gene are MDHEN and SYDVKM.

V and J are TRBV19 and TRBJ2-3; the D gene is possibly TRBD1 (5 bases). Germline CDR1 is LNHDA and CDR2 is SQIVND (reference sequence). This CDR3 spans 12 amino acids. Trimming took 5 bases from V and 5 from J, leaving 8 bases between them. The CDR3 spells CASSLGVDTQYF. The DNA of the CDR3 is TGTGCCAGTAGTCTAGGGGTAGATACGCAGTATTTT.

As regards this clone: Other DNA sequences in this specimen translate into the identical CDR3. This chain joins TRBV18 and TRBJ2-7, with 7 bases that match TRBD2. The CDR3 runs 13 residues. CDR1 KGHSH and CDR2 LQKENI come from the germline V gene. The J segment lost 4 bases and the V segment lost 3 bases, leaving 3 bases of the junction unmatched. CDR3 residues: CASSPGLPYEQYF. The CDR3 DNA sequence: TGTGCCAGCTCACCGGGACTACCTTACGAGCAGTACTTC.

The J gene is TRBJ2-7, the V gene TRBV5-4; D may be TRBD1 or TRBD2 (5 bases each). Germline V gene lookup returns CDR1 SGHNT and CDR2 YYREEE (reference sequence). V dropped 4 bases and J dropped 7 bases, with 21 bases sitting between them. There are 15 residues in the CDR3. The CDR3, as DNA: TGTGCCAGCAGCATCCGATCCGGGACCTCGGGGGAGCAGTACTTC. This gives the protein CASSIRSGTSGEQYF.

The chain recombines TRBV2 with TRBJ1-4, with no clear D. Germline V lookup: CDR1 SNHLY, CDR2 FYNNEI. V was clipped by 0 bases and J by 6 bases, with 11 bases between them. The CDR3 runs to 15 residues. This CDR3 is CASSEARALDEKLFF. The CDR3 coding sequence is TGTGCCAGCAGTGAAGCGAGGGCACTTGATGAAAAACTGTTTTTT.

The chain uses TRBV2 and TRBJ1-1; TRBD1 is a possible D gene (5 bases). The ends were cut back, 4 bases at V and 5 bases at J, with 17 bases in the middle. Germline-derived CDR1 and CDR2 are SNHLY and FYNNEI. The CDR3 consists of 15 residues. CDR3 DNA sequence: TGTGCCAGCAGTGCGGTGCCAGGGTTGCGGACTGAAGCTTTCTTT. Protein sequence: CASSAVPGLRTEAFF.

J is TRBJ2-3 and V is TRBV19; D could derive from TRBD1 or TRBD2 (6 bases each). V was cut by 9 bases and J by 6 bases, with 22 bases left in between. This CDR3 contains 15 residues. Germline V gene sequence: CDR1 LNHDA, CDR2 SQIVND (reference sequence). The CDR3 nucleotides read TGTGCCAGCCGACTTACTTGGGGGGCCGGGGATACGCAGTATTTT. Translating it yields CASRLTWGAGDTQYF.

The CDR3 loop reads CASSLEGAQDTQYF. CDR3 bases: TGCGCCAGCAGCTTGGAGGGCGCCCAAGATACGCAGTATTTT. The rearrangement joins TRBV5-1 to TRBJ2-3, with D hard to call. Germline V gives CDR1 SGHRS, CDR2 YFSETQ. Trimming cost V 0 bases and J 5 bases, with 10 bases left between them. CDR3 length equals 14 residues.

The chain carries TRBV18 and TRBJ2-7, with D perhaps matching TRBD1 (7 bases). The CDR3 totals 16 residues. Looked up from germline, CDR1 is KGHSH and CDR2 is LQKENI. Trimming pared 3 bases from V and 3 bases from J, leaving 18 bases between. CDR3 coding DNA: TGTGCCAGCTCACCGACGACAGGGAGGAGCGACTACGAGCAGTACTTC. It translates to CASSPTTGRSDYEQYF.

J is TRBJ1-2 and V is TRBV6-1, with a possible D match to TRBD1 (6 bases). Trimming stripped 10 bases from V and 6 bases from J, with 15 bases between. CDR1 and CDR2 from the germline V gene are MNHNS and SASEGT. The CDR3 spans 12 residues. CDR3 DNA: TGTGCCACCTGGGAAGCAGGGGATGGCTACACCTTC. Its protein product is CATWEAGDGYTF.

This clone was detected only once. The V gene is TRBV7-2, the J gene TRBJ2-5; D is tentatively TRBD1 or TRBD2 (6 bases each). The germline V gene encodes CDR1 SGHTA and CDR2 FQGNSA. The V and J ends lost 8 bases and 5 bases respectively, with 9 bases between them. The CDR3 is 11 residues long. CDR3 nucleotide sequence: TGTGCCAGCCAAGGGGGGGAGACCCAGTACTTC. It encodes CASQGGETQYF. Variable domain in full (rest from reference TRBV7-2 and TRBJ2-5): GAGVSQSPSNKVTEKGKDVELRCDPISGHTALYWYRQSLGQGLEFLIYFQGNSAPDKSGLPSDRFSAERTGGSVSTLTIQRTQQEDSAVYLCASQGGETQYFGPGTRLLVL.

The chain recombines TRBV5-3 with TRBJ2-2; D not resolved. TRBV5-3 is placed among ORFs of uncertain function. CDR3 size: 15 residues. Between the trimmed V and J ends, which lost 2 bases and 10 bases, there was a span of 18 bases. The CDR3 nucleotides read TGTGCCAGAAGCTTTACCGAGGAGCTGGCGGAGGAGCTGTTTTTT. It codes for CARSFTEELAEELFF.

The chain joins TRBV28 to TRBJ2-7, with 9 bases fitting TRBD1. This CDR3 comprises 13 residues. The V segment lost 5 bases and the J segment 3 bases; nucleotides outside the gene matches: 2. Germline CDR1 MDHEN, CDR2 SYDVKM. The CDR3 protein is CASSRTGVYEQYF. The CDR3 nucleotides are TGTGCCAGCAGTAGGACAGGGGTCTACGAGCAGTACTTC.

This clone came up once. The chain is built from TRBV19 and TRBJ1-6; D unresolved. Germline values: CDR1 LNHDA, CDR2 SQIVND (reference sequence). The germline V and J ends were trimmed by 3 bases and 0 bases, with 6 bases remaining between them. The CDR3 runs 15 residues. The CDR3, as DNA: TGTGCCAGTAGTATCTCAGGCTCCTATAATTCACCCCTCCACTTT. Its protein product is CASSISGSYNSPLHF.

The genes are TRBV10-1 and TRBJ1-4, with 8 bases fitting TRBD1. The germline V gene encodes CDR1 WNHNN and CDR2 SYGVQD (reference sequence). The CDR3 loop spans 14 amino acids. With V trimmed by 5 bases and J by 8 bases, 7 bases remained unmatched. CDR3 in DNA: TGCGCCAGCAGTCAGGACAGGGTTGGAGAAAAACTGTTTTTT. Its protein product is CASSQDRVGEKLFF.

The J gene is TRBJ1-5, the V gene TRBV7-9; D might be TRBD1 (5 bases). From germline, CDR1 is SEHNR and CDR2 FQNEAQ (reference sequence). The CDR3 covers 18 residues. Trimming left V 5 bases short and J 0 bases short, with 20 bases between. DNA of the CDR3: TGTGCCAGCAGCCTGGGACTGACCCGCGATTATAGCAATCAGCCCCAGCATTTT. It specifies CASSLGLTRDYSNQPQHF.

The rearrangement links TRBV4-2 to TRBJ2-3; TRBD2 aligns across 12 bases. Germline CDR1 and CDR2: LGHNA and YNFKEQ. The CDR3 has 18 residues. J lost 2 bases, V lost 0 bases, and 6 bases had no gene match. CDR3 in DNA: TGTGCCAGCAGCCAAGATGCCCTAGCGGGGGGGATCACAGATACGCAGTATTTT. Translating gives CASSQDALAGGITDTQYF.

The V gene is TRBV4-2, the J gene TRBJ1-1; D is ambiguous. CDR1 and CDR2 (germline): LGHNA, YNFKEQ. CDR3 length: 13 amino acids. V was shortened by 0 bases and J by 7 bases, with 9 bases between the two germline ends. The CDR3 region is CASSQERSFEAFF. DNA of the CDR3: TGTGCCAGCAGCCAAGAGAGGTCTTTTGAAGCTTTCTTT.

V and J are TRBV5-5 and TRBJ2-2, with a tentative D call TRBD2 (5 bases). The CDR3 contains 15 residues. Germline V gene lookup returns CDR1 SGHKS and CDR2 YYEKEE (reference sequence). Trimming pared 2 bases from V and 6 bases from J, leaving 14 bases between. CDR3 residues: CASSLSTRVAGELFF. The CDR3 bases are TGTGCCAGCAGCTTATCCACTAGAGTTGCCGGGGAGCTGTTTTTT.

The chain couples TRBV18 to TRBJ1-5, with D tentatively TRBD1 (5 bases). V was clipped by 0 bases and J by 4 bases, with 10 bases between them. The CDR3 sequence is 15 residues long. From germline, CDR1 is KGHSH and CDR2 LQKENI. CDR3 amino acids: CASSPPSRVNQPQHF. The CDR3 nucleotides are TGTGCCAGCTCACCACCTTCCAGGGTGAATCAGCCCCAGCATTTT.

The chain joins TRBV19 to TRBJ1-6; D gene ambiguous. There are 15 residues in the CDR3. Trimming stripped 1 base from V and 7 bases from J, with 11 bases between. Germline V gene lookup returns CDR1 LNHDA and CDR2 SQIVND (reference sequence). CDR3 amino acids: CASSIGPSENSPLHF. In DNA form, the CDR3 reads TGTGCCAGTAGTATAGGCCCAAGTGAGAATTCACCCCTCCACTTT.

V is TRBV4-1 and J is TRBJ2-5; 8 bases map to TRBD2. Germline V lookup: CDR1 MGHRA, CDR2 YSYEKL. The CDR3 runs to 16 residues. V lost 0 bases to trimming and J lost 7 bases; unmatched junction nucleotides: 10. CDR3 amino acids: CASSQDRRGGRGTQYF. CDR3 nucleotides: TGCGCCAGCAGCCAAGATCGGCGCGGGGGGAGGGGGACCCAGTACTTC.

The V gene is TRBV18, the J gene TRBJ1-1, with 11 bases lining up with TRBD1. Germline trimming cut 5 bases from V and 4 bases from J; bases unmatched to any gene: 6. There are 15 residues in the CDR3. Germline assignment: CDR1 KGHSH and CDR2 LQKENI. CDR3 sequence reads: CASSGTGGGSTEAFF. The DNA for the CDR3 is TGTGCCAGCTCAGGGACAGGGGGGGGAAGCACTGAAGCTTTCTTT.